A selection of T cell receptor beta chains follows, all from one sample in a study of metastatic and nonmetastatic thyroid tumors. With MiXCR, TCRdb reprocessed the PCR reads. The top ten clones hold approximately 3.1% of a sample with under 55,000 clones, approximately 15% of them seen once. Specimen: blood. These receptor sequences come from a female donor with papillary thyroid cancer or a benign thyroid nodule (not recorded which). Some clones in this sample may be carry-over from other donors' samples. CDR3s include the opening cysteine and the closing phenylalanine or tryptophan. The D gene is left open where the match is weak. A clone size is listed for some rows: how often the clone was seen (once, few, many), or a class if it is expanded.

CDR3: CASIQNSYGQYF; DNA: TGTGCCAGCATTCAGAACTCCTACGGGCAGTACTTC; J: TRBJ2-7; D: -; V: TRBV12-3/TRBV12-4; size: -; length: 12
CDR3: CASSTGVQETQYF; DNA: TGTGCCAGCAGTACAGGGGTCCAAGAGACCCAGTACTTC; J: TRBJ2-5; D: TRBD1; V: TRBV6-1; size: many; length: 13
CDR3: CASTGGAYEQYF; DNA: TGTGCCAGTACAGGGGGCGCGTACGAGCAGTACTTC; J: TRBJ2-7; D: TRBD1; V: TRBV6-1; size: medium-sized; length: 12
CDR3: CASSLGQDTEAFF; DNA: TGTGCCAGCAGCCTCGGCCAGGACACTGAAGCTTTCTTT; J: TRBJ1-1; D: -; V: TRBV12-3/TRBV12-4; size: -; length: 13
CDR3: CSAGQGRTEALF; DNA: TGCAGTGCTGGACAGGGAAGGACTGAAGCTTTATTT; J: TRBJ1-1; D: TRBD1; V: TRBV20-1; size: -; length: 12
CDR3: CASSGIRDKPYEQYF; DNA: TGTGCCAGCAGCGGCATTCGGGACAAACCTTACGAGCAGTACTTC; J: TRBJ2-7; D: -; V: TRBV11-2; size: -; length: 15
CDR3: CAISRYRVGSHEQYF; DNA: TGTGCCATTAGCCGGTACCGGGTCGGAAGTCACGAGCAGTACTTC; J: TRBJ2-7; D: -; V: TRBV27; size: -; length: 15
CDR3: CASSEARQVGQPQHF; DNA: TGTGCCAGCAGTGAAGCCCGACAGGTCGGTCAGCCCCAGCATTTT; J: TRBJ1-5; D: -; V: TRBV6-1; size: -; length: 15
CDR3: CASSYSNNQPQHF; DNA: TGTGCCAGCAGTTACTCCAATAATCAGCCCCAGCATTTT; J: TRBJ1-5; D: -; V: TRBV6-5; size: many; length: 13
CDR3: CASSPRTDYGYTF; DNA: TGTGCCAGTAGTCCCCGGACAGACTATGGCTACACCTTC; J: TRBJ1-2; D: -; V: TRBV19; size: many; length: 13
CDR3: CASSIGPRSGGWNEQYF; DNA: TGTGCCAGTAGTATAGGTCCCCGTAGCGGAGGATGGAACGAGCAGTACTTC; J: TRBJ2-7; D: -; V: TRBV19; size: -; length: 17
CDR3: CASSDPLKNSNQPQHF; DNA: TGTGCCAGCAGTGACCCCCTTAAGAATAGCAATCAGCCCCAGCATTTT; J: TRBJ1-5; D: -; V: TRBV6-4; size: many; length: 16
CDR3: CASSRAGQSYEQYF; DNA: TGTGCCAGCAGCCGAGCGGGTCAAAGCTACGAGCAGTACTTC; J: TRBJ2-7; D: -; V: TRBV9; size: many; length: 14
CDR3: CASRVGRDADEQYF; DNA: TGTGCCAGCAGAGTTGGACGGGACGCGGACGAGCAGTACTTC; J: TRBJ2-7; D: -; V: TRBV2; size: medium-sized; length: 14
CDR3: CASSTGRRETQYF; DNA: TGTGCCAGCTCTACGGGCAGGAGGGAGACCCAGTACTTC; J: TRBJ2-5; D: -; V: TRBV12-3/TRBV12-4; size: many; length: 13
CDR3: CASSVDLGPYTDTQYF; DNA: TGTGCCAGCAGCGTAGATCTGGGGCCATACACAGATACGCAGTATTTT; J: TRBJ2-3; D: -; V: TRBV9; size: many; length: 16
CDR3: CASSLGQTNSPLHF; DNA: TGTGCCAGCAGTTTAGGTCAGACTAATTCACCCCTCCACTTT; J: TRBJ1-6; D: -; V: TRBV28; size: many; length: 14
CDR3: CASSLDLKGLAKATQYF; DNA: TGCGCCAGCAGCTTGGACCTAAAGGGACTAGCTAAGGCGACCCAGTACTTC; J: TRBJ2-5; D: TRBD2; V: TRBV5-1; size: many; length: 17
CDR3: CASRTGFYSNQPQHF; DNA: TGTGCCAGCAGAACGGGATTCTATAGCAATCAGCCCCAGCACTTT; J: TRBJ1-5; D: -; V: TRBV6-1; size: many; length: 15
CDR3: CASSPPRSSYNEQFF; DNA: TGTGCCAGCAGCCCCCCCCGGAGCTCCTACAATGAGCAGTTCTTC; J: TRBJ2-1; D: -; V: TRBV6-1; size: many; length: 15
CDR3: CASLQGVEAFF; DNA: TGTGCCAGTCTACAGGGGGTAGAAGCTTTCTTT; J: TRBJ1-1; D: TRBD1; V: TRBV19; size: many; length: 11